One TCR beta chain is described in this entry. Its target is unknown. CDR1 is GTSNPN, CDR2 SVGIG, per germline (reference sequence). The CDR3 loop spans 11 amino acids. The trim removed 7 bases at V and 6 bases at J, leaving 4 bases unmatched. These data come from a study of T cell responses to AZD1222 COVID-19 vaccine. General observations from the study: Just 5 to 7 AZD1222 recipients tested seropositive at baseline.

Some clones are missing from TCRdb's copy, which holds only in-frame ones; the method was immunoSEQ multiplex PCR. The sample has approximately 46,000 clones, about 74% seen once. The chain employs TRBV30 and TRBJ2-7; TRBD1 agrees at 9 bases. The sample consisted of peripheral blood, taken on day 0 of AZD1222 vaccination. The clonotype originates from an adult in good health. In nucleotides, the CDR3 is TGTGCCTACGGGACAGGGCCCGAGCAGTACTTC. Its protein is CAYGTGPEQYF.